This T cell receptor (beta chain) was documented in a study of cytomegalovirus exposure and HLA in healthy donors. The study, taken as a whole, reports: Whilst most TCR sequences proved rare, a subset of public TCRs occurred across many donors. Reports credit the classifier with highly specific, highly sensitive diagnosis of cytomegalovirus status. Among donors in an Asian-associated ancestry cluster, a later analysis reportedly found fewer N-insertions than the roughly 610-donor mean.

To note about this clone: Antigen: not known.

Germline-derived CDR1 and CDR2 are MNHEY and SMNVEV (reference sequence). The CDR3 has 18 residues. Losses at the gene ends were 5 bases for V and 5 bases for J; bases not matched to a gene: 16. Primers included in the PCR were 60 Vbeta and 13 Jbeta primers. Original methodology: Among the unique TCR beta chains that a later analysis counted, about 84 million in all, some 10 million were shared. Method: immunoSEQ multiplex PCR; TCRdb's copy keeps in-frame clones and lacks some. The V and J calls and clone size are taken from that table; D and trimming were inferred from the DNA. The sample contains around 200,000 clones, roughly 77% of which appear only once.

The genes are TRBV27 and TRBJ2-5; 11 bases are shared with TRBD2. Material for sequencing was PBMCs. This receptor was identified in a man aged 25-45 years in good health and CMV-seropositive. The DNA for the CDR3 is TGTGCCAGCAGTCCCCGGTCTCGCCGACTAGCGGGAAGCGAGACCCAGTACTTC. Protein: CASSPRSRRLAGSETQYF.